This entry lists 27 T cell receptor beta chains sequenced from one sample in a study of OX40 agonist ivuxolimab in advanced cancers. The method was immunoSEQ multiplex PCR; TCRdb's version includes in-frame clones alone and lacks a portion of them. The sample has about 63,000 clones, 91% seen once. Sequences were derived from CD4+ or CD8+ T cells sorted from blood, sampled in a trial of the OX40 agonist ivuxolimab. The receptor set was obtained from an adult with an advanced solid tumor such as melanoma, head and neck, liver or kidney cancer.

This clone came up once. The gene calls are TRBV12-5 and TRBJ1-2, with D uncertain. The CDR3 is made up of 14 amino acids. Germline V gene sequence: CDR1 LGHNT, CDR2 FRNRAP. V was shortened by 6 bases and J by 3 bases, with 14 bases between the two germline ends. DNA of the CDR3: TGTGCTAGTGGCCCCCCCGGGAGTGACTATGGCTACACCTTC. Residues: CASGPPGSDYGYTF. Using reference TRBV12-5 and TRBJ1-2 for the parts outside the CDR3, the full variable domain is DARVTQTPRHKVTEMGQEVTMRCQPILGHNTVFWYRQTMMQGLELLAYFRNRAPLDDSGMPKDRFSAEMPDATLATLKIQPSEPRDSAVYFCASGPPGSDYGYTFGSGTRLTVV.

The chain carries TRBV4-1 and TRBJ1-1, with TRBD1 identical over 7 bases. The CDR3 loop spans 14 amino acids. V trimming: 2 bases; J trimming: 4 bases; junction bases outside the gene matches: 4. Germline V lookup: CDR1 MGHRA, CDR2 YSYEKL. CDR3 region: CASSQTRQGTEAFF. In nucleotides, the CDR3 is TGCGCCAGCAGCCAAACGCGACAGGGCACTGAAGCTTTCTTT.

The chain combines TRBV28 with TRBJ1-5; D is uncertain. CDR3 size: 14 residues. Per the germline V gene, CDR1 is MDHEN and CDR2 is SYDVKM. Deletions cut 5 bases from V and 6 bases from J, with 14 bases between. The DNA for the CDR3 is TGTGCCAGCAGTCTTGCTGTGGGAGGTCAGCCCCAGCATTTT. Protein: CASSLAVGGQPQHF.

The gene calls are TRBV18 and TRBJ2-1, with 12 bases matching TRBD1. Germline CDR1 reads KGHSH; CDR2 reads LQKENI. Trimming removed 4 bases from V and 1 base from J; junction bases left unmatched: 5. The length of the CDR3 is 17 residues. For the CDR3, the DNA is TGTGCCAGCTCACTACGGGACAGGGGGCCATCCTACAATGAGCAGTTCTTC. The encoded protein is CASSLRDRGPSYNEQFF.

The DNA for the CDR3 is TGTGCCAGCAGTAAAACAGGGTGGGGCTTGGGCACTGAAGCTTTCTTT. Protein: CASSKTGWGLGTEAFF. The chain links TRBV28 to TRBJ1-1; tentative D call: TRBD1 (6 bases). The CDR3 has 16 residues. V was clipped by 5 bases and J by 4 bases, with 20 bases between them. Germline lookup yields CDR1 MDHEN and CDR2 SYDVKM.

J is TRBJ1-4 and V is TRBV21-1; the DNA was not used to check the table's D call, TRBD1. TRBV21-1 is noted as a pseudogene. The CDR3 totals 16 residues. The CDR3 DNA reads as TGTGCCAGCAGCGGCCGTACGACATCTAATCGGGAAAAACTGTTTTTT. This codes for CASSGRTTSNREKLFF.

The J gene is TRBJ2-1, the V gene TRBV14, with 8 bases matching TRBD2. Germline V gives CDR1 SGHDN, CDR2 FVKESK. J gave up 6 bases and V 1 base, and 5 bases lay outside the gene matches. This CDR3 is built from 15 residues. CDR3: CASSQVSGGGNEQFF. In DNA form, the CDR3 reads TGTGCCAGCAGCCAAGTATCGGGAGGGGGCAATGAGCAGTTCTTC.

This clone was seen only a few times. The J gene is TRBJ1-1, the V gene TRBV7-9; no firm D call. Trimming left V 1 base short and J 2 bases short, with 5 bases between. The germline gives CDR1 SEHNR, CDR2 FQNEAQ (reference sequence). The CDR3 consists of 13 residues. The CDR3 loop is CASSLEINTEAFF. The CDR3 DNA sequence: TGTGCCAGCAGCTTAGAAATAAACACTGAAGCTTTCTTT. The full variable domain, with the rest looked up from reference TRBV7-9 and TRBJ1-1, is DTGVSQNPRHKITKRGQNVTFRCDPISEHNRLYWYRQTLGQGPEFLTYFQNEAQLEKSRLLSDRFSAERPKGSFSTLEIQRTEQGDSAMYLCASSLEINTEAFFGQGTRLTVV.

This clone was picked up a small number of times. The chain has TRBV6-5 and TRBJ2-7; TRBD1 might be the D (5 bases). The CDR3 contains 13 residues. The ends were cut back, 1 base at V and 7 bases at J, with 11 bases in the middle. Germline V lookup: CDR1 MNHEY, CDR2 SVGAGI. This CDR3 reads CASSYLADTEQYV. The CDR3 nucleotides read TGTGCCAGCAGTTACTTGGCGGACACTGAGCAGTACGTC.

The genes are TRBV2 and TRBJ2-4; 9 nucleotides align to TRBD2. The CDR3 totals 15 residues. Germline V lookup: CDR1 SNHLY, CDR2 FYNNEI. V lost 5 bases, J lost 4 bases, and 6 bases stayed unmatched. The chain's CDR3 is CASSLVAGVKNIQYF. The CDR3 DNA reads as TGTGCCAGCAGTTTAGTAGCGGGAGTAAAAAACATTCAGTACTTC.

The chain is built from TRBV2 and TRBJ1-1; the D is unclear. This CDR3 has 11 residues. Germline values: CDR1 SNHLY, CDR2 FYNNEI. Trimming took 6 bases from V and 3 from J, leaving 5 bases between them. CDR3 residues: CASSWDTEAFF. CDR3 bases: TGTGCCAGCAGCTGGGACACTGAAGCTTTCTTT.

The rearrangement uses TRBV9 and TRBJ2-1; D is unresolved. Looked up from germline, CDR1 is SGDLS and CDR2 is YYNGEE. Trimming removed 4 bases from V and 4 bases from J, with 15 bases in between. This CDR3 comprises 15 residues. CDR3 DNA: TGTGCCAGCAGCCCCCCTCGTTCAGCTTACAATGAGCAGTTCTTC. This codes for CASSPPRSAYNEQFF.

V is TRBV7-9 and J is TRBJ2-1, with D possibly being TRBD2 (6 bases). The CDR3 is made up of 16 amino acids. The germline gives CDR1 SEHNR, CDR2 FQNEAQ (reference sequence). V shed 5 bases and J shed 3 bases, with 17 bases lying between them. CDR3 residues: CASSHIGGEYYNEQFF. The DNA for the CDR3 is TGTGCCAGCAGCCACATCGGCGGGGAGTACTACAATGAGCAGTTCTTC.

This chain links TRBV5-1 with TRBJ1-2; TRBD1 matches 7 bases. The CDR3 totals 16 residues. Germline assignment: CDR1 SGHRS and CDR2 YFSETQ. The J segment lost 4 bases and the V segment lost 1 base, leaving 10 bases of the junction unmatched. This chain's CDR3 is CASSLPGEGAGYGYTF. CDR3 nucleotides: TGCGCCAGCAGCTTGCCCGGTGAGGGGGCCGGCTATGGCTACACCTTC.

The J gene is TRBJ1-1, the V gene TRBV6-6; D not resolved. This CDR3 has 11 residues. Germline loops: CDR1 MNHNY, CDR2 SVGAGI (reference sequence). V gave up 0 bases and J gave up 6 bases, with 2 bases separating them. CDR3 nucleotide sequence: TGTGCCAGCAGTTACTCTCCTGAAGCTTTCTTT. Amino acids: CASSYSPEAFF.

The CDR3: CASSPRGDTEAFF. DNA of the CDR3: TGTGCCAGTAGCCCCAGGGGGGACACTGAAGCTTTCTTT. This chain connects TRBV19 to TRBJ1-1; 7 positions agree with TRBD1. Looked up from germline, CDR1 is LNHDA and CDR2 is SQIVND (reference sequence). V was clipped by 6 bases and J by 3 bases; unmatched bases: 4. The CDR3 sequence is 13 residues long.

The gene calls are TRBV28 and TRBJ2-1; the match to TRBD1 covers 8 bases. This CDR3 is built from 16 residues. Germline assignment: CDR1 MDHEN and CDR2 SYDVKM. With 5 bases clipped from V and 4 bases from J, the junction kept 10 bases outside the gene matches. CDR3 sequence reads: CASSQTGAVRYNEQFF. Here the CDR3 DNA reads TGTGCCAGCAGTCAGACAGGGGCAGTGAGATACAATGAGCAGTTCTTC.

The J gene is TRBJ2-7, the V gene TRBV7-9, with 9 bases that match TRBD1. J was trimmed by 4 bases and V by 5 bases; bases with no gene match: 6. The CDR3 loop spans 14 amino acids. Germline CDR1 is SEHNR and CDR2 is FQNEAQ (reference sequence). In DNA form, the CDR3 reads TGTGCCAGCAGCAACCGGGACAGGGAGTACGAGCAGTACTTC. It encodes CASSNRDREYEQYF.

As for this clone: Other DNA sequences in the sample encode the same CDR3. V gene TRBV28 combines with J gene TRBJ1-5, with TRBD1 matching 7 bases. CDR3 length equals 15 residues. Losses at the gene ends were 6 bases for V and 2 bases for J; bases not matched to a gene: 7. Germline values: CDR1 MDHEN, CDR2 SYDVKM. CDR3 amino acids: CASSLLQGGNQPQHF. CDR3 in DNA: TGTGCCAGCAGCCTATTGCAGGGGGGCAATCAGCCCCAGCATTTT.

The rearrangement joins TRBV4-1 to TRBJ1-4, with 7 bases matching TRBD1. The germline V gene has CDR1 MGHRA and CDR2 YSYEKL. After removal of 0 bases from V and 7 bases from J, the junction contained 8 bases not matched to a gene. The CDR3 extends over 16 amino acids. The CDR3 DNA sequence: TGCGCCAGCAGCCAAGAGCCCGGGACAGTATCTGAAAAACTGTTTTTT. Translated: CASSQEPGTVSEKLFF.

This rearrangement joins TRBV4-3 to TRBJ1-5, with D possibly TRBD1 on 6 matching bases. There are 13 residues in the CDR3. Germline V CDR1 and CDR2: LGHNA, YSLEER. Trimming shortened V by 1 base and J by 8 bases, and 9 bases separated the two germline ends. CDR3 region: CASSQGGGEPQHF. The DNA of the CDR3 is TGCGCCAGCAGCCAAGGAGGGGGGGAGCCCCAGCATTTT.

This sequence joins TRBV6-1 and TRBJ2-7; D may be TRBD1 (5 bases). CDR3 length equals 15 residues. V dropped 3 bases and J dropped 3 bases, with 15 bases sitting between them. Germline-derived CDR1 and CDR2 are MNHNS and SASEGT. CDR3 region: CASSEGLSRVYEQYF. The CDR3 DNA is TGTGCCAGCAGTGAGGGGCTCAGCAGGGTCTACGAGCAGTACTTC.

The gene calls are TRBV7-6 and TRBJ2-7; D ambiguous. Germline CDR1 SGHVS, CDR2 FNYEAQ. CDR3 length: 14 amino acids. Between the trimmed V and J ends, which lost 1 base and 5 bases, there was a span of 12 bases. CDR3 in DNA: TGTGCCAGCAGCTTAGGCGACGGGCGGAACGAGCAGTACTTC. Amino acids: CASSLGDGRNEQYF.

The chain couples TRBV29-1 to TRBJ2-7; 7 bases map to TRBD1. V shed 4 bases, J shed 4 bases, and the junction held 7 bases outside the gene matches. This CDR3 has 13 residues. Germline V gene sequence: CDR1 SQVTM, CDR2 ANQGSEA. CDR3 amino acids: CSVVYRGGYEQYF. The CDR3 DNA reads as TGCAGCGTTGTTTACAGGGGTGGGTACGAGCAGTACTTC.

This clone appeared a few times. J is TRBJ2-2 and V is TRBV5-1; TRBD1 matches at 8 bases. The J segment lost 8 bases and the V segment lost 4 bases, leaving 4 bases of the junction unmatched. Per the germline V gene, CDR1 is SGHRS and CDR2 is YFSETQ. The CDR3 runs to 13 residues. This CDR3 is CASSPQGAGELFF. In DNA form, the CDR3 reads TGCGCCAGCAGCCCTCAGGGGGCTGGGGAGCTGTTTTTT.

This clone was picked up one time. The chain uses TRBV19 and TRBJ2-7, with TRBD2 identical over 12 bases. Germline V gives CDR1 LNHDA, CDR2 SQIVND (reference sequence). The CDR3 runs 13 residues. Trimming took 9 bases from V and 5 from J; bases not matched to a gene: 5. The CDR3 DNA is TGTGCCAGCAAGACTAGCGGGAGTAACGAGCAGTACTTC. Translating gives CASKTSGSNEQYF. Drawing the rest from reference TRBV19 and TRBJ2-7, the complete variable domain is DGGITQSPKYLFRKEGQNVTLSCEQNLNHDAMYWYRQDPGQGLRLIYYSQIVNDFQKGDIAEGYSVSREKKESFPLTVTSAQKNPTAFYLCASKTSGSNEQYFGPGTRLTVT.

This clone came up a few times. The V call is TRBV5-8, the J call TRBJ2-7; a weak D match, TRBD2 (5 bases). This CDR3 contains 13 residues. V was clipped by 4 bases and J by 7 bases, with 15 bases between them. The germline CDR1 and CDR2 sequences are SGHTS and YDEGEE. The CDR3 loop is CASSPGLTGEQYV. The CDR3 nucleotides are TGTGCCAGCAGCCCGGGTCTCACGGGGGAGCAGTACGTC.